This T cell receptor beta chain is drawn from a study of identical twins (TCRdb year 2016). About the full investigation: To test whether fetal clonotypes persist, this study deep-sequenced TCR alpha and beta repertoires from monozygotic twins, from unrelated adults of various ages, and from cord blood. Replicate twin experiments were performed at different times using different library preparation protocols to rule out contamination. Overall results and qualifications from the work: Because the same donors could not be followed over many years, the conclusions depended on cross-sectional statistical analysis. Compared with coincidental sharing between unrelated individuals, out-of-frame TCR alpha sequences shared between twins had an excess of sequences with low generation probability. Zero-insertion analyses could be partly confounded by invariant T cells such as MAIT and iNKT, although diverse VJ usage argued against such confounding for most clonotypes. Excess twin sharing in beta out-of-frame sequences was weaker because fewer shared sequences lowered the signal-to-noise ratio. In monozygotic twins, out-of-frame TCR alpha sharing was systematically underestimated by recombination models, although the models agreed with sharing between unrelated individuals. Fewer insertions were carried by abundant cord blood beta clonotypes; a weaker similar trend was observed in young adult naive repertoires, while no such trend was observed in memory repertoires.

In the case of this clonotype: It lacks a known antigen. Base-call qualities are not available, and no considerably larger clone is one nucleotide away.

Every donor in the study was a healthy Caucasian. The receptor library was made with 5' RACE. Sequencing used an Illumina HiSeq 2000. A universal primer binding site was introduced by template switching, and a unique molecular identifier was present in the final cDNA, enabling accurate counting of TCR cDNA molecules. First-strand cDNA for TCR alpha and beta chains was synthesized from specific primers in the conserved constant-segment region. To control for contamination, every cDNA library carried two barcodes: a SMART-Mk sample barcode plus Illumina barcodes. TruSeq adapter sequences, together with Illumina sample barcodes, were added in two successive PCR steps. Sequencing of the TCR alpha and beta cDNA libraries was done on the Illumina HiSeq platform using custom primers. In the original analysis: Raw reads were processed with MiGEC to extract unique molecular identifiers, and MiXCR was used to determine CDR3 positions. For each individual, recombination models were inferred using an EM algorithm with the repgenHMM and IGoR tools. The analysis of shared clonotypes was done with the tcR package in R, with sharing normalized by the product of cloneset sizes. Out-of-frame nonproductive sequences were analyzed to study raw recombination free of thymic and clonal selection effects. Using fastp trimming at Q25 and MiXCR clonotype assembly, TCRdb reanalyzed the public sequencing data and kept in-frame beta chains. Each CDR3 protein gets just one entry, which takes the most common genes and DNA from the rows behind it. Here the V and J calls rest on TCRdb's processing, not on the authors' analysis. Within this sample are 1,800,000 or so distinct CDR3 sequences, with about 32% of them counted one time only. Clones ranked in the top ten supply about 0.27% of the sample.

Sequences GTSNPN (CDR1) and SVGIG (CDR2) are obtained from the germline V gene (reference sequence). Cut back by 0 bases and 7 bases, the V and J ends lie 13 bases apart. Including the terminal cysteine and phenylalanine, the CDR3 comprises 14 residues. Only CDR3 DNA is held: 42 bases, read in frame from base 1. The V gene is TRBV30 and the J gene is TRBJ2-1; TRBD1 might be the D gene, on 6 matching bases. The origin of this receptor is a newborn girl in good health. Specimen: cord blood. The CDR3 corresponds to CAWSVQGFRNEQFF. The sequence in DNA is TGTGCCTGGAGTGTACAGGGTTTTAGGAATGAGCAGTTCTTC.